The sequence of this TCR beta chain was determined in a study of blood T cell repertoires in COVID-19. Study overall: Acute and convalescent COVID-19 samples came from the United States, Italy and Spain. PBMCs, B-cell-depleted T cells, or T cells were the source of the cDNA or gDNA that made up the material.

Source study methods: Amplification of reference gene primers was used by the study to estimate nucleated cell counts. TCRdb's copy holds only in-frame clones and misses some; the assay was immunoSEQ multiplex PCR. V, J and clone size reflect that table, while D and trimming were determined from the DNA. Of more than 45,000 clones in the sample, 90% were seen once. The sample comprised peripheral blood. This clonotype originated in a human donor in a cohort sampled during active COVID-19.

Written as DNA, the CDR3 is TGTGCCAGCTCCCTACAGAGCATGAACACTGAAGCTTTCTTT. This translates into CASSLQSMNTEAFF. This sequence joins TRBV18 and TRBJ1-1; D not certain. Looked up from germline, CDR1 is KGHSH and CDR2 is LQKENI. V dropped 6 bases and J dropped 0 bases, with 11 bases sitting between them. The CDR3 is made up of 14 amino acids.